Shown below are 22 T cell receptor beta chains from a single sample sequenced in a study of blood T cell repertoires in COVID-19. The table came from immunoSEQ multiplex PCR; TCRdb's copy has only in-frame clones and leaves some out. Altogether 70,000 to 75,000 clones are present, around 85% being singletons, with the ten largest covering 25% to 30%. Specimen: peripheral blood. The origin of the receptors is a man between 65 and 85 years old with acute or convalescent COVID-19.

The CDR3 nucleotides read TGCGCCAGCAGCTTGGGGGAGCTCAATGAGCAGTTCTTC. Translating it yields CASSLGELNEQFF. The chain is built from TRBV5-1 and TRBJ2-1; possible D gene TRBD2, 5 bases. CDR1 is SGHRS, CDR2 YFSETQ, per germline. The CDR3 runs 13 residues. The V and J ends lost 0 bases and 6 bases respectively, with 7 bases between them.

V is TRBV29-1 and J is TRBJ1-5; possible D gene TRBD1, 6 bases. The V end was cut by 4 bases, the J end by 3 bases, with 10 bases between. CDR1 is SQVTM, CDR2 ANQGSEA, per germline. The CDR3 spans 13 residues. The CDR3 here is CSVADSYNQPQHF. The CDR3 DNA sequence: TGCAGCGTTGCGGACAGCTACAATCAGCCCCAGCATTTT.

This chain uses TRBV30 with TRBJ1-1, with D uncertain. Trimming left V 3 bases short and J 1 base short, with 9 bases between. Per germline, CDR1 GTSNPN and CDR2 SVGIG (reference sequence). The CDR3 has 13 residues. CDR3: CAWRPTANTEAFF. CDR3 DNA: TGTGCCTGGAGGCCTACAGCGAACACTGAAGCTTTCTTT.

This clone was observed a few times. The V call is TRBV6-1, the J call TRBJ2-7; TRBD1 aligns across 9 bases. The CDR3 consists of 14 residues. The V gene's germline CDR1 is MNHNS and CDR2 SASEGT. Germline trimming cut 3 bases from V and 6 bases from J; bases unmatched to any gene: 6. CDR3 coding DNA: TGTGCCAGCAGTGAGGGGACAGGGCCCAGCGAGCAGTACTTC. Amino acid sequence: CASSEGTGPSEQYF.

This clone was seen a few times. The V gene is TRBV18, the J gene TRBJ2-5, with a tentative D call TRBD2 (5 bases). Germline V gene data show CDR1 as KGHSH and CDR2 as LQKENI. V was pared by 5 bases and J by 3 bases, with 7 bases between. The CDR3 has 12 residues. Written as DNA, the CDR3 is TGTGCCAGCTCAAAGGGAGAAGAGACCCAGTACTTC. Amino acid sequence: CASSKGEETQYF. The full variable domain, in which reference TRBV18 and TRBJ2-5 provide the parts outside the CDR3, is NAGVMQNPRHLVRRRGQEARLRCSPMKGHSHVYWYRQLPEEGLKFMVYLQKENIIDESGMPKERFSAEFPKEGPSILRIQQVVRGDSAAYFCASSKGEETQYFGPGTRLLVL.

In its sample, this clone was seen a few times. The chain is built from TRBV7-2 and TRBJ1-1; D is unresolved. The CDR3 is 14 residues long. Per germline, CDR1 SGHTA and CDR2 FQGNSA. V shed 5 bases and J shed 1 base, with 11 bases lying between them. The CDR3 protein is CASSLIRGNTEAFF. CDR3 nucleotide sequence: TGTGCCAGCAGCCTTATCCGGGGGAACACTGAAGCTTTCTTT. The full variable domain, rest sourced from reference TRBV7-2 and TRBJ1-1, is GAGVSQSPSNKVTEKGKDVELRCDPISGHTALYWYRQSLGQGLEFLIYFQGNSAPDKSGLPSDRFSAERTGGSVSTLTIQRTQQEDSAVYLCASSLIRGNTEAFFGQGTRLTVV.

This chain uses TRBV30 with TRBJ1-1, with 11 positions matching TRBD1. This CDR3 has 15 residues. Per germline, CDR1 GTSNPN and CDR2 SVGIG (reference sequence). J gave up 5 bases and V 4 bases, and 9 bases lay outside the gene matches. The CDR3 region is CAWKGAGTGGTEAFF. The CDR3 nucleotides are TGTGCCTGGAAAGGGGCCGGGACAGGGGGAACTGAAGCTTTCTTT. The full variable domain, in which reference TRBV30 and TRBJ1-1 provide the parts outside the CDR3, is SQTIHQWPATLVQPVGSPLSLECTVEGTSNPNLYWYRQAAGRGLQLLFYSVGIGQISSEVPQNLSASRPQDRQFILSSKKLLLSDSGFYLCAWKGAGTGGTEAFFGQGTRLTVV.

This chain links TRBV12-3 or TRBV12-4 with TRBJ2-1, with a possible D match to TRBD1 (6 bases). Trimming stripped 8 bases from V and 9 bases from J, with 17 bases between. The CDR3 is made up of 13 amino acids. CDR3 residues: CASLDIPDSEQFF. The DNA for the CDR3 is TGTGCCAGCCTAGACATACCGGACAGTGAGCAGTTCTTC.

This chain connects TRBV10-1 to TRBJ2-2; D is unresolved. CDR1 is WNHNN and CDR2 is SYGVQD in the germline V gene (reference sequence). There are 14 residues in the CDR3. V shed 6 bases and J shed 0 bases, with 8 bases lying between them. As DNA, the CDR3 is TGCGCCAGCAGCCCTTCCTCGAACACCGGGGAGCTGTTTTTT. As protein: CASSPSSNTGELFF.

This chain links TRBV30 with TRBJ2-7; weak D call: TRBD1 (6 bases). V was pared by 7 bases and J by 3 bases, with 13 bases between. From germline, CDR1 is GTSNPN and CDR2 SVGIG (reference sequence). The CDR3 is made up of 12 amino acids. DNA for the CDR3: TGTGCCTTATCGGACAGTAACTACGAGCAGTACTTC. Protein sequence: CALSDSNYEQYF.

The chain uses TRBV5-1 and TRBJ1-1; no definite D call. Trimming pared 3 bases from V and 0 bases from J, leaving 9 bases between. This CDR3 is 14 amino acids long. From germline, CDR1 is SGHRS and CDR2 YFSETQ. The CDR3 loop reads CASSSTEMNTEAFF. The CDR3, as DNA: TGCGCCAGCAGCTCGACGGAGATGAACACTGAAGCTTTCTTT.

The chain links TRBV19 to TRBJ1-2; 7 positions match TRBD1. V was pared by 7 bases and J by 4 bases, with 9 bases of the junction left unmatched. The germline gives CDR1 LNHDA, CDR2 SQIVND (reference sequence). This CDR3 has 14 amino acids. CDR3 in amino acids: CASIQGGASYGYTF. CDR3 coding DNA: TGTGCCAGTATCCAGGGGGGAGCAAGCTATGGCTACACCTTC.

This clone was seen a single time. V is TRBV29-1 and J is TRBJ1-4; possibly TRBD1 for D (6 bases). The V gene lost 4 bases and the J gene lost 8 bases, with 11 bases spanning the gap. The CDR3 is 12 amino acids. The V gene's germline CDR1 is SQVTM and CDR2 ANQGSEA. The CDR3 spells CSVGQGHEKLFF. CDR3 nucleotides: TGCAGCGTTGGGCAGGGACACGAAAAACTGTTTTTT.

The rearrangement uses TRBV10-3 and TRBJ2-1, with 9 bases lining up with TRBD2. V shed 10 bases and J 5 bases; nucleotides not matched to a gene: 6. The germline gives CDR1 ENHRY, CDR2 SYGVKD. There are 13 residues in the CDR3. The DNA for the CDR3 is TGTGCCACTGCGGGGGGGGTCGACAATGAGCAGTTCTTC. Translation gives CATAGGVDNEQFF.

The rearrangement uses TRBV29-1 and TRBJ1-5; the match to TRBD1 covers 8 bases. Unmatched junction bases numbered 5, after V lost 4 bases and J lost 9 bases. Germline CDR1 reads SQVTM; CDR2 reads ANQGSEA. There are 12 residues in the CDR3. The CDR3 reads CSVGDRTPPQHF. The CDR3, as DNA: TGCAGCGTTGGGGACAGGACGCCGCCCCAGCATTTT.

This chain links TRBV27 with TRBJ2-1, with D unresolved. Trimming shortened V by 7 bases and J by 6 bases, and 13 bases separated the two germline ends. CDR3 length: 13 residues. The germline V gene encodes CDR1 MNHEY and CDR2 SMNVEV (reference sequence). The CDR3: CASTWAGSNEQFF. The CDR3 nucleotides are TGTGCCAGCACCTGGGCAGGTTCCAATGAGCAGTTCTTC.

The rearrangement links TRBV28 to TRBJ1-5; D is uncertain. Between the trimmed V and J ends, which lost 9 bases and 4 bases, there was a span of 22 bases. The CDR3 totals 16 residues. CDR1 and CDR2 (germline): MDHEN, SYDVKM. For the CDR3, the DNA is TGTGCCAGTTACCCCGGCAGTTACAGTAGTAATCAGCCCCAGCATTTT. Translated, it gives CASYPGSYSSNQPQHF.

The chain has TRBV20-1 and TRBJ2-7; possible D gene TRBD1, 5 bases. Germline V gene data show CDR1 as DFQATT and CDR2 as SNEGSKA (reference sequence). The CDR3 runs to 13 residues. Trimming shortened V by 3 bases and J by 5 bases, and 14 bases separated the two germline ends. CDR3 sequence: CSASVARGDEQYF. CDR3 nucleotides: TGCAGTGCTAGTGTGGCTAGGGGCGACGAGCAGTACTTC.

This chain joins TRBV28 and TRBJ1-1, with a tentative D call TRBD1 (5 bases). Germline CDR1 and CDR2: MDHEN and SYDVKM. V was trimmed by 6 bases and J by 1 base, leaving 12 bases between them. This CDR3 has 14 residues. CDR3 DNA: TGTGCCAGCAGACAAATCGGGGGGAACACTGAAGCTTTCTTT. It yields the protein CASRQIGGNTEAFF.

This CDR3 reads CASSLVDSYGYTF. The CDR3 DNA follows: TGTGCCAGCAGCTTGGTTGACAGCTATGGCTACACCTTC. This chain links TRBV5-4 with TRBJ1-2, with a possible D match to TRBD1 (5 bases). Germline loops: CDR1 SGHNT, CDR2 YYREEE (reference sequence). V lost 0 bases to trimming and J lost 4 bases, with 7 bases between them. The CDR3 covers 13 residues.

The V and J genes are TRBV5-4 and TRBJ1-2, with 7 bases that match TRBD1. The germline CDR1 and CDR2 sequences are SGHNT and YYREEE (reference sequence). J lost 3 bases, V lost 0 bases, and 2 bases had no gene match. This CDR3 is 14 amino acids long. The CDR3 DNA follows: TGTGCCAGCAGCTTGGAGGGGGCGGACTATGGCTACACCTTC. It encodes CASSLEGADYGYTF.

This sequence joins TRBV9 and TRBJ2-2, with D unclear. The CDR3 has 13 residues. Per the germline V gene, CDR1 is SGDLS and CDR2 is YYNGEE. V lost 0 bases to trimming and J lost 4 bases, with 4 bases between them. The CDR3 region has the DNA TGTGCCAGCAGCGTAGATCTCACCGGGGAGCTGTTTTTT. Translation: CASSVDLTGELFF.